This T cell receptor (beta chain) came from a study of cytomegalovirus exposure and HLA in healthy donors. Only a few counts were recorded for this clone. 13 Jbeta primers and 60 Vbeta primers were used for the PCR. Repertoires were generated with immunoSEQ multiplex PCR, while TCRdb's copy carries only in-frame clones and drops some. The data show around 33,000 clones, 44% seen once. The CDR3 is 13 residues long. In germline, CDR1 is SEHNR, CDR2 FQNEAQ (reference sequence). The V gene end was trimmed by 4 bases and the J gene end by 11 bases; junction bases not matched to a gene: 10. Input material: PBMCs. The gene calls are TRBV7-9 and TRBJ1-1, with TRBD1 matching over 7 bases. The receptor was isolated from a woman aged 50 to 65 in good health and CMV-seronegative. The CDR3 region has the DNA TGTGCCAGCAGCTCTAATAACAGGGGAGAGGCTTTCTTT. It is translated as CASSSNNRGEAFF. Complete variable domain (other parts from reference TRBV7-9 and TRBJ1-1): DTGVSQNPRHKITKRGQNVTFRCDPISEHNRLYWYRQTLGQGPEFLTYFQNEAQLEKSRLLSDRFSAERPKGSFSTLEIQRTEQGDSAMYLCASSSNNRGEAFFGQGTRLTVV.